A single T cell receptor beta chain is shown here with its context. CDR3 length equals 13 residues. V lost 4 bases and J lost 5, with 11 bases in between. Germline V CDR1 and CDR2: LGHNA, YNFKEQ. The sample belongs to a study of shared clonotypes between healthy human individuals. Repertoires were generated with immunoSEQ multiplex PCR, while TCRdb's copy carries only in-frame clones and drops some. The data show 2.3 million or so clones, 93% seen once. The sequence was obtained from a man aged 18 to 35 in good health. Some clones in this sample may be carry-over from other donors' samples. The specimen was naive CD4+ T cells from PBMCs. Subset defined: CD45RA+ positively selected. The gene calls are TRBV4-2 and TRBJ1-2; TRBD1 is a possible D gene (6 bases). The CDR3 sequence is CASSPPGAYGYTF. CDR3 nucleotides: TGTGCCAGCAGCCCCCCGGGGGCGTATGGCTACACCTTC.